One and the same sample provided the 5 T cell receptor beta chains below, sequenced in a study of blood T cell repertoires in COVID-19 (dated by TCRdb to 2020 to 2021). The library was made by the immunoSEQ multiplex PCR assay. TCRdb holds this immuneACCESS table with in-frame rearrangements only. Some clones are missing; in checked studies, unresolved V genes explain under half, and the rest has no known cause. The sample contains nearly 350,000 clones, less than 90% of them found a single time. Approximately 0.93% of the sample is held by the ten biggest clonotypes. What was sequenced was PBMCs or T cells enriched from blood (not recorded which). The receptors derive from a woman younger than 45 who had recovered from COVID-19.

The rearrangement links TRBV3-1 (or the pseudogene TRBV3-2) to TRBJ1-3; D remains ambiguous. The length of the CDR3 is 15 residues. Trimming took 0 bases from V and 0 from J, leaving 6 bases between them. Germline V gene data show CDR1 as LGHDT and CDR2 as YNNKEL (reference sequence). The CDR3 is CASSQDPVSGNTIYF. The DNA of the CDR3 is TGTGCCAGCAGCCAAGATCCCGTCTCTGGAAACACCATATATTTT.

This chain uses TRBV19 with TRBJ1-5; perhaps TRBD1 as D (6 bases). The ends were cut back, 1 base at V and 7 bases at J, with 17 bases in the middle. The germline V gene encodes CDR1 LNHDA and CDR2 SQIVND (reference sequence). The CDR3 sequence is 16 residues long. This CDR3 reads CASSIGAGARGQPQHF. The CDR3 nucleotides read TGTGCCAGTAGTATAGGGGCGGGGGCTAGGGGGCAGCCCCAGCATTTT.

The chain combines TRBV7-9 with TRBJ1-6; tentative D call: TRBD1 (5 bases). Germline V gene lookup returns CDR1 SEHNR and CDR2 FQNEAQ (reference sequence). The V end lost 1 base, the J end lost 2 bases, and 12 bases lay between the germline ends. CDR3 length: 17 residues. The CDR3 sequence: CASSLVEGMAYNSPLHF. CDR3 DNA sequence: TGTGCCAGCAGCTTAGTGGAGGGGATGGCCTATAATTCACCCCTCCACTTT.

The chain combines TRBV5-1 with TRBJ1-2, with a tentative D call TRBD1 (6 bases). The CDR3 is 12 amino acids. Trimming took off 6 bases at V and 3 bases at J, with 9 bases between the two ends. Germline CDR1 and CDR2: SGHRS and YFSETQ. The CDR3 nucleotides are TGCGCCAGCAAGAAGGGGGACTATGGCTACACCTTC. As protein: CASKKGDYGYTF. The whole variable domain, filled in from reference TRBV5-1 and TRBJ1-2, reads KAGVTQTPRYLIKTRGQQVTLSCSPISGHRSVSWYQQTPGQGLQFLFEYFSETQRNKGNFPGRFSGRQFSNSRSEMNVSTLELGDSALYLCASKKGDYGYTFGSGTRLTVV.

This chain uses TRBV7-9 with TRBJ2-5; 7 positions agree with TRBD1. The CDR3 runs 18 residues. Trimming took 3 bases from V and 3 from J; bases not matched to a gene: 16. Germline CDR1 reads SEHNR; CDR2 reads FQNEAQ (reference sequence). CDR3: CASSFARGLTGTKETQYF. CDR3 nucleotides: TGTGCCAGCAGCTTCGCTCGGGGATTGACAGGGACAAAAGAGACCCAGTACTTC.